Sequencing of this T cell receptor beta chain was carried out in a study of shared clonotypes between healthy human individuals. The study's findings and limits: Memory subsets generally showed smaller estimated richness than naive subsets did. Specimens sampled were limited to blood, with tissue repertoires likely differing.

Into CD45RA+ naive and CD45RA-negative memory subsets, the CD4+ cells were split. About this clone: Its antigen remains unknown.

This CDR3 contains 17 residues. V lost 5 bases to trimming and J lost 1 base, with 17 bases between them. Germline CDR1 is LNHNV and CDR2 is YYDKDF (reference sequence). TCRdb's copy holds only in-frame clones and misses some; the assay was immunoSEQ multiplex PCR. The sample has roughly 1.4 million clones; just under 99% are singletons. The receptor's source is a man aged 25 to 40 in good health. The V and J genes are TRBV15 and TRBJ2-2; D is possibly TRBD2 (6 bases). Source material: naive CD4+ T cells sorted from blood. Regarding subset: CD45RA+ positively selected. The DNA of the CDR3 is TGTGCCACCAGCCTATACGGAGGGGTAGGGAACACCGGGGAGCTGTTTTTT. Translation gives CATSLYGGVGNTGELFF.